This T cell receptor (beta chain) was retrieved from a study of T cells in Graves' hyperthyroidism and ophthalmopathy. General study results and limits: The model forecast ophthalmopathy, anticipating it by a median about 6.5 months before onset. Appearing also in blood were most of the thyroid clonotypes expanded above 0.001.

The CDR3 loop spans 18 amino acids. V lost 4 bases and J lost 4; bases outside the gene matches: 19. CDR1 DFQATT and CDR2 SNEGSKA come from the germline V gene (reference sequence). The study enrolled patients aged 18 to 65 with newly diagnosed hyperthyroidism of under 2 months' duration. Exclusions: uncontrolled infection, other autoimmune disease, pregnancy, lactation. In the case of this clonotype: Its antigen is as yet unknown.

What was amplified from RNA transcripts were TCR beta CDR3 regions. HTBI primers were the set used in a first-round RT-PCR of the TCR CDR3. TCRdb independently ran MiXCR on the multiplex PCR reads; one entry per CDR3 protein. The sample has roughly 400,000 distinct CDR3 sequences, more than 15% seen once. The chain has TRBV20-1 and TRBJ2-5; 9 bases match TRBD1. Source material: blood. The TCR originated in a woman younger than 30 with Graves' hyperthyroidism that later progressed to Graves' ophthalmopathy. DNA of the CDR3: TGCAGTGCTACAGAGGGACAGGGAGGAATTGGGGGTCGAGAGACCCAGTACTTC. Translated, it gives CSATEGQGGIGGRETQYF.